The rows below give T cell receptor beta chains drawn from one sample of a study of vaccination and CD4 T cells after COVID-19. For these receptors, no antigen is known. TCRdb reprocessed the PCR reads with MiXCR, giving one entry per CDR3 protein. The profile shows approximately 15,000 distinct CDR3 sequences, 31% of them singletons. Sequenced: cultured CD4+ T cells from blood. The receptors shown here come from a human donor with COVID-19. Each CDR3 is given with its conserved first and last residue.

V gene	J gene	CDR3 protein
TRBV29-1	TRBJ2-5	CSAGQGAETQYF
TRBV6-4	TRBJ2-1	CASSRDRAGAEQFF
TRBV7-2	TRBJ2-2	CASWPEGTGELFF
TRBV2	TRBJ2-1	CASSGKYEQFF
TRBV6-1	TRBJ1-1	CASRPQGRESRGFF
TRBV20-1	TRBJ2-1	CSARGLAGAANEQFF
TRBV20-1	TRBJ2-4	CSVDGGISKNIQYF
TRBV7-2	TRBJ2-3	CASSLTGDSKFRWVTDTQYF
TRBV6-1	TRBJ2-6	CASSETYSGQSISGANVLTF
TRBV6-1	TRBJ2-4	CASRTGGIKNIQYF
TRBV28	TRBJ2-7	CASSLWVASYEQYF
TRBV6-1	TRBJ1-1	CGSSPPQGQKAFF
TRBV6-1	TRBJ2-2	CASRGVRDTGELFF
TRBV6-5	TRBJ1-2	CASSYSGPDRGYTF
TRBV20-1	TRBJ1-1	CSVRRNTEAFF
TRBV12-3/TRBV12-4	TRBJ1-2	CASRETGLGGYTF
TRBV11-3	TRBJ1-1	CASSPREGGGAFF
TRBV7-2	TRBJ2-5	CASSNRRLAGGVETQYF
TRBV27	TRBJ2-5	CASSLSWGGETQYF
TRBV7-2	TRBJ2-7	CASIGLAGAEQYF
TRBV5-4	TRBJ1-6	CASSLEAGAYSPLHF
TRBV7-2	TRBJ1-4	CASSLGGPGTVNEKLFF
TRBV7-2	TRBJ2-7	CASSPGPGQGTYEQYF
TRBV20-1	TRBJ1-5	CSASRGIGNQPQHF
TRBV18	TRBJ1-2	CASSFGQGFNYGYTF
TRBV7-2	TRBJ1-3	CASSLATGVSGNTIYF
TRBV12-3/TRBV12-4	TRBJ2-1	CASSFARVNEQFF
TRBV19	TRBJ1-2	CASSDPPGQPRGYTF
TRBV11-3	TRBJ2-7	CASSFSKGLAGGVYEQYF
TRBV5-1	TRBJ2-3	CASSPGSPATDTQYF
TRBV6-1	TRBJ2-7	CASGQQAFGGEQYF
TRBV6-2/TRBV6-3	TRBJ1-2	CASSYSGRNYGYTF
TRBV7-2	TRBJ2-3	CASSSERFAGGREDTQYF
TRBV6-5	TRBJ1-1	CASSYRAMNTEAFF
TRBV11-2	TRBJ2-5	CASSLSPARSQETQYF
TRBV2	TRBJ2-7	CASRLTGSSYEQYF
TRBV28	TRBJ1-6	CASSRQLLPFSPLHF
TRBV2	TRBJ2-1	CASERGSYNEQFF
TRBV10-2	TRBJ2-1	CASRGLAGGNEQFF
TRBV20-1	TRBJ2-3	CSAEIRQTSTDTQYF
TRBV2	TRBJ1-2	CASSGGGTGYYGYTF
TRBV28	TRBJ2-5	CASSSPGTGKETQYF
TRBV10-2	TRBJ1-2	CASRDTDRDYGYTF
TRBV6-1	TRBJ1-5	CASSPQGRGSNQPQHF
TRBV27	TRBJ1-1	CASAERRGKGLHTEAFF
TRBV7-2	TRBJ2-5	CASSPRGETQYF
TRBV6-1	TRBJ2-5	CASSRLAGGRETQYF
TRBV11-1	TRBJ1-2	CASSLDRGTRDYGYTF
TRBV6-1	TRBJ1-5	CASSRGGNSNQPQHF
TRBV4-3	TRBJ2-3	CASSQDTTPDTQYF
TRBV5-8	TRBJ2-7	CASNRQGAKQYF
TRBV2	TRBJ2-2	CASSGTVNTGELFF
TRBV28	TRBJ1-5	CASSLTGWQPQHF
TRBV24-1	TRBJ2-1	CATSDGGGVNLYNEQFF
TRBV7-8	TRBJ2-1	CASSRSDRETEQFF
TRBV6-5	TRBJ1-2	CASSLGQGAYGYTF